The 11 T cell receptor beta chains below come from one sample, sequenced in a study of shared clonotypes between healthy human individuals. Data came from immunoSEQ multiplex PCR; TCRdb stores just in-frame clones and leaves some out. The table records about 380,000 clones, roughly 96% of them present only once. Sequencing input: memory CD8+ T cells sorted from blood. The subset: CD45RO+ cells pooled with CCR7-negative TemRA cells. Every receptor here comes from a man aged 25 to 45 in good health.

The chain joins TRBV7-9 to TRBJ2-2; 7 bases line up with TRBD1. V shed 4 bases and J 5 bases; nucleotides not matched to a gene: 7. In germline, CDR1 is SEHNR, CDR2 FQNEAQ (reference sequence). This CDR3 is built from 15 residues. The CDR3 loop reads CASSSRQGWTGELFF. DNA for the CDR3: TGTGCCAGCAGCTCCCGACAGGGATGGACCGGGGAGCTGTTTTTT.

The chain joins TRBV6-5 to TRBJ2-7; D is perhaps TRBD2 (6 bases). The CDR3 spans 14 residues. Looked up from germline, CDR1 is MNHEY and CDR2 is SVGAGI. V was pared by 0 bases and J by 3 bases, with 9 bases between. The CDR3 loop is CASSYSGLIYEQYF. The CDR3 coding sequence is TGTGCCAGCAGTTACTCGGGACTCATCTACGAGCAGTACTTC.

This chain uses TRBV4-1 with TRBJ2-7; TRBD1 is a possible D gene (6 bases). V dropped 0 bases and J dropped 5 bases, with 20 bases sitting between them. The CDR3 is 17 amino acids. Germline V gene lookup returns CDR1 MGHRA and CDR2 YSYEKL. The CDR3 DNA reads TGCGCCAGCAGCCAAGATCCTGGTGCCAGGGGTGAACACGAGCAGTACTTC. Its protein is CASSQDPGARGEHEQYF.

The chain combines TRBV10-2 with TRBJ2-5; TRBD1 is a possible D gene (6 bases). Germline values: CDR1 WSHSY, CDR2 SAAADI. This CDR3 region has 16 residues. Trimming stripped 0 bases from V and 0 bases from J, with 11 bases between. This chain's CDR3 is CASSESRGTYQETQYF. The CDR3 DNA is TGCGCCAGCAGTGAGTCGAGGGGGACGTACCAAGAGACCCAGTACTTC.

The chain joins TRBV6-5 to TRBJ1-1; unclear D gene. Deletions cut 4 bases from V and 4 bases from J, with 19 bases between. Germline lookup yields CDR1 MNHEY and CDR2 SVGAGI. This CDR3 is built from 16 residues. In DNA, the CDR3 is TGTGCCAGCAGTTCCTTCCGGGTTAAAACCCTCACTGAAGCTTTCTTT. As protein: CASSSFRVKTLTEAFF.

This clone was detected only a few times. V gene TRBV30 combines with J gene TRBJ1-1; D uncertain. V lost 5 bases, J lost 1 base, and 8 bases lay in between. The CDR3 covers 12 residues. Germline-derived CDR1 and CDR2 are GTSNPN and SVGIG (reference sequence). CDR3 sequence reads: CAWGRENTEAFF. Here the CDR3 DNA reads TGTGCCTGGGGACGGGAGAACACTGAAGCTTTCTTT.

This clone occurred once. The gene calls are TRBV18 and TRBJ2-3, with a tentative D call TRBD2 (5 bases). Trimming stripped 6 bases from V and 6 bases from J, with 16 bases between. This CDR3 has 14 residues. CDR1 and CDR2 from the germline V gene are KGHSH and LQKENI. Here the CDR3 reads CASSQSGLQDTQYF. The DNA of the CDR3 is TGTGCCAGCTCCCAATCCGGACTTCAGGATACGCAGTATTTT. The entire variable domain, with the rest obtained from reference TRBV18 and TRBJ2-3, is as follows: NAGVMQNPRHLVRRRGQEARLRCSPMKGHSHVYWYRQLPEEGLKFMVYLQKENIIDESGMPKERFSAEFPKEGPSILRIQQVVRGDSAAYFCASSQSGLQDTQYFGPGTRLTVL.

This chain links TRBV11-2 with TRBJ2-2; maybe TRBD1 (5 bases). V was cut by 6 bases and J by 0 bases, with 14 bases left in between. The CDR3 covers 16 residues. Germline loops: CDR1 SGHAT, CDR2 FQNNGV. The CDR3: CASSSKKQANTGELFF. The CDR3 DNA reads TGTGCCAGCAGTTCAAAAAAACAGGCGAACACCGGGGAGCTGTTTTTT.

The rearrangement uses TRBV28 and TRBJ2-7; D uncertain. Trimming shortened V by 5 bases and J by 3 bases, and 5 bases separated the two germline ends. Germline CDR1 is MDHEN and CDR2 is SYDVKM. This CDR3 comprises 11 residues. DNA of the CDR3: TGTGCCAGCAGTGCCAACTACGAGCAGTACTTC. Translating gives CASSANYEQYF.

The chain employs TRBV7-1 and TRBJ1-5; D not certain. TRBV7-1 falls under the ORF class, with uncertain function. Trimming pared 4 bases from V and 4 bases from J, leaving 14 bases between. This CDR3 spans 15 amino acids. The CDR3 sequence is CASSLAAAVNQPQHF. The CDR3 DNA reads TGTGCCAGCAGCTTAGCGGCGGCAGTTAATCAGCCCCAGCATTTT.

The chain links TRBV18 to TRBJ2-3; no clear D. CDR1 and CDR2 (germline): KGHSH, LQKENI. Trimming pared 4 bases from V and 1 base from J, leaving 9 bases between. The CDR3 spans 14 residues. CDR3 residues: CASSLSEGTDTQYF. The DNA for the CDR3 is TGTGCCAGCTCACTATCGGAAGGCACAGATACGCAGTATTTT.